A single sample is the source of the 29 T cell receptor beta chains below, sequenced in a study of identical twins. TCRdb re-called the 5' RACE reads with MiXCR, one entry per CDR3 protein. The sample lists roughly 570,000 distinct CDR3 sequences; just under 10% were seen once. These data also featured in a second study, about yellow fever vaccine responses in identical twins.

The sequencing input was PBMCs. These receptors were taken from a woman between 18 and 29 years old in good health.

This clonotype was recorded at least ten times. CDR3 in DNA: TGCAGCGCTGCAAGGGGAAACGGGGAGCTGTTTTTT. It encodes CSAARGNGELFF. The genes are TRBV29-1 and TRBJ2-2; D perhaps matches TRBD1 (5 bases). Trimming took 7 bases from V and 7 from J, leaving 13 bases between them. The CDR3 length is 12 residues. Germline V lookup: CDR1 SQVTM, CDR2 ANQGSEA.

This clonotype appeared a few times. The rearrangement links TRBV6-1 to TRBJ2-3; D gene unclear. CDR1 MNHNS and CDR2 SASEGT come from the germline V gene. Trimming took off 7 bases at V and 1 base at J, with 15 bases between the two ends. This CDR3 spans 15 amino acids. The CDR3 spells CASKVPGKGTDTQYF. In DNA, the CDR3 is TGTGCCAGCAAAGTACCTGGGAAGGGCACAGATACGCAGTATTTT.

DNA for the CDR3: TGCGCCAGCAGCCCCTCGACCCTAGGACAGGGGGTAGGTGGGATCGACTACGAGCAGTACTTC. Translation gives CASSPSTLGQGVGGIDYEQYF. The chain joins TRBV4-1 to TRBJ2-7, with 10 bases fitting TRBD1. Germline CDR1 MGHRA, CDR2 YSYEKL. There are 21 residues in the CDR3. With V trimmed by 4 bases and J by 3 bases, 24 bases remained unmatched.

This clonotype was counted ten times or more. The CDR3 loop reads CASSLILHPGKWDTEAFF. As DNA, the CDR3 is TGCGCCAGCAGCCTCATTCTACACCCGGGGAAGTGGGACACTGAAGCTTTCTTT. The chain employs TRBV4-3 and TRBJ1-1, with D unresolved. CDR3 length equals 18 residues. V was cut by 4 bases and J by 3 bases, with 24 bases left in between. CDR1 is LGHNA, CDR2 YSLEER, per germline.

This sequence joins TRBV6-2 or TRBV6-3 and TRBJ2-7; D not resolved. Trimming stripped 5 bases from V and 6 bases from J, with 8 bases between. Germline CDR1 and CDR2: MNHEY and SVGEGT. The CDR3 is made up of 11 amino acids. CDR3 nucleotides: TGTGCCAGCAGTCGACATCTCGAGCAGTACTTC. Amino acids: CASSRHLEQYF.

In its sample, this clonotype was seen many times. The genes are TRBV9 and TRBJ1-6; D is unclear. The V end was cut by 1 base, the J end by 6 bases, with 11 bases between. The CDR3 is 15 residues long. Germline CDR1 SGDLS, CDR2 YYNGEE. CDR3 loop: CASSVKLNRNSPLHF. The CDR3 DNA follows: TGTGCCAGCAGCGTAAAACTTAACCGTAATTCACCCCTCCACTTT.

This rearrangement joins TRBV5-1 to TRBJ2-3; tentatively, D is TRBD1 (6 bases). Germline loops: CDR1 SGHRS, CDR2 YFSETQ. Trimming took off 4 bases at V and 4 bases at J, with 13 bases between the two ends. The CDR3 has 14 amino acids. The CDR3 region has the DNA TGCGCCAGCAGCACGAGGACAGACGCAGATACGCAGTATTTT. Translated: CASSTRTDADTQYF.

The genes are TRBV6-1 and TRBJ2-3; 12 bases fit TRBD2. The CDR3 runs 15 residues. Per the germline V gene, CDR1 is MNHNS and CDR2 is SASEGT. With V trimmed by 7 bases and J by 8 bases, 10 bases remained unmatched. CDR3 region: CASNPASGGAGTQYF. CDR3 DNA sequence: TGTGCCAGCAACCCCGCTAGCGGGGGGGCCGGTACGCAGTATTTT.

The V gene is TRBV12-3 or TRBV12-4, the J gene TRBJ2-7; D possibly uses TRBD1 or TRBD2 (5 bases each). This CDR3 is built from 15 residues. With 5 bases removed from V and 3 bases from J, the gap between germline ends came to 17 bases. CDR3 loop: CASSPTGGLHYEQYF. The CDR3 nucleotides read TGTGCCAGCAGTCCCACAGGAGGTCTCCACTACGAGCAGTACTTC.

The chain joins TRBV4-3 to TRBJ2-1; D gene ambiguous. V lost 11 bases to trimming and J lost 9 bases, with 17 bases between them. Germline loops: CDR1 LGHNA, CDR2 YSLEER. The CDR3 sequence is 12 residues long. CDR3 DNA: TGCGCCCGGAGACTGAGACTCTTTGAGCAGTTCTTC. This gives the protein CARRLRLFEQFF.

The sample holds many counts of this clonotype. J is TRBJ2-3 and V is TRBV7-6; tentatively, D is TRBD2 (7 bases). The germline gives CDR1 SGHVS, CDR2 FNYEAQ. The CDR3 contains 17 residues. V was cut by 2 bases and J by 3 bases, with 18 bases left in between. The CDR3 sequence: CASSLLPSGGGTDTQYF. The CDR3 nucleotides are TGTGCCAGCAGCTTACTTCCTAGCGGAGGGGGTACAGATACGCAGTATTTT.

The chain employs TRBV6-1 and TRBJ2-7, with D unclear. Trimming removed 5 bases at V and 1 base at J, with 18 bases between. The CDR3 runs to 16 residues. Germline CDR1 MNHNS, CDR2 SASEGT. The CDR3 nucleotides are TGTGCCAGCAGTCGTCTCGACCCCATTGGGTCCTACGAGCAGTACTTC. It specifies CASSRLDPIGSYEQYF.

This clonotype was seen more than once but under ten times. The gene calls are TRBV5-1 and TRBJ1-6, with 11 bases identical to TRBD1. Losses at the gene ends were 4 bases for V and 10 bases for J; bases not matched to a gene: 13. The CDR3 consists of 17 residues. Germline V CDR1 and CDR2: SGHRS, YFSETQ. The CDR3 sequence is CASSLVVGGTGGSPLHF. CDR3 bases: TGCGCCAGCAGCCTGGTGGTTGGAGGGACAGGGGGATCACCCCTCCACTTT.

This clonotype was found many times. This chain uses TRBV7-2 with TRBJ2-2, with a tentative D call TRBD1 (6 bases). The V end was cut by 5 bases, the J end by 7 bases, with 14 bases between. Per the germline V gene, CDR1 is SGHTA and CDR2 is FQGNSA. This CDR3 has 14 residues. This CDR3 reads CASSPLAGVGELFF. CDR3 bases: TGTGCCAGCAGCCCCCTCGCAGGGGTCGGGGAGCTGTTTTTT.

At least ten counts were recorded for this clonotype. The V gene is TRBV5-1, the J gene TRBJ2-3, with TRBD1 as a possible D gene (6 bases). Germline CDR1 is SGHRS and CDR2 is YFSETQ. This CDR3 spans 14 amino acids. The V gene lost 4 bases and the J gene lost 0 bases, with 9 bases spanning the gap. The chain's CDR3 is CASSLGQSTDTQYF. CDR3 nucleotides: TGCGCCAGCAGCCTCGGACAGAGCACAGATACGCAGTATTTT.

This clonotype was counted ten times or more. The V and J genes are TRBV7-2 and TRBJ2-7, with unresolved D. Germline-derived CDR1 and CDR2 are SGHTA and FQGNSA. V was pared by 6 bases and J by 4 bases, with 10 bases between. The CDR3 has 12 residues. CDR3 protein: CASRHTRYEQYF. The DNA of the CDR3 is TGTGCCAGCAGACATACACGGTACGAGCAGTACTTC. The complete variable domain, with remaining parts taken from reference TRBV7-2 and TRBJ2-7, reads GAGVSQSPSNKVTEKGKDVELRCDPISGHTALYWYRQSLGQGLEFLIYFQGNSAPDKSGLPSDRFSAERTGGSVSTLTIQRTQQEDSAVYLCASRHTRYEQYFGPGTRLTVT.

V gene TRBV29-1 combines with J gene TRBJ1-1; D remains unclear. The V and J ends lost 4 bases and 4 bases respectively, with 13 bases between them. The CDR3 consists of 13 residues. Germline CDR1 is SQVTM and CDR2 is ANQGSEA. Here the CDR3 reads CSVVETAGTEAFF. CDR3 nucleotides: TGCAGCGTTGTCGAGACGGCGGGCACTGAAGCTTTCTTT. Drawing the rest from reference TRBV29-1 and TRBJ1-1, the complete variable domain is SAVISQKPSRDICQRGTSLTIQCQVDSQVTMMFWYRQQPGQSLTLIATANQGSEATYESGFVIDKFPISRPNLTFSTLTVSNMSPEDSSIYLCSVVETAGTEAFFGQGTRLTVV.

The chain employs TRBV14 and TRBJ1-2; 11 nucleotides line up with TRBD1. With V trimmed by 4 bases and J by 5 bases, 6 bases remained unmatched. CDR1 and CDR2 from the germline V gene are SGHDN and FVKESK. CDR3 length: 15 residues. The CDR3 loop is CASSPRTGGWYGYTF. The CDR3 nucleotides read TGTGCCAGCAGCCCTCGGACAGGGGGCTGGTATGGCTACACCTTC.

Note on this clonotype: With a much larger clone just one base away, this may be a read error. The chain uses TRBV6-2 or TRBV6-3 and TRBJ1-1; TRBD1 might be the D (5 bases). The CDR3 runs 13 residues. Germline CDR1 MNHEY, CDR2 SVGEGT. Trimming removed 7 bases from V and 1 base from J, with 10 bases in between. The CDR3 region has the DNA TGTGCCAGCATTCTTACAGGGAACACTGAAGCTTTCTTT. Translating gives CASILTGNTEAFF.

This clonotype has a count of ten or more. V is TRBV5-6 and J is TRBJ2-7; tentative D call: TRBD1 (6 bases). CDR1 is SGHDT and CDR2 is YYEEEE in the germline V gene. This CDR3 has 15 amino acids. Trimming shortened V by 6 bases and J by 5 bases, and 21 bases separated the two germline ends. In DNA, the CDR3 is TGTGCCAGCACCCCACAGGGAAACGGGCTCAACGAGCAGTACTTC. This codes for CASTPQGNGLNEQYF.

In its sample, this clonotype was seen a few times. The chain is built from TRBV25-1 and TRBJ2-3; D gene unclear. Germline CDR1 is MGHDK and CDR2 is SYGVNS. This CDR3 has 15 amino acids. V was clipped by 2 bases and J by 1 base, with 10 bases between them. The CDR3 DNA follows: TGTGCCAGCAGTGAACGGGTTATCGGCACAGATACGCAGTATTTT. Amino acid sequence: CASSERVIGTDTQYF.

The chain employs TRBV20-1 and TRBJ2-7, with a tentative D call TRBD2 (6 bases). The length of the CDR3 is 14 residues. Looked up from germline, CDR1 is DFQATT and CDR2 is SNEGSKA (reference sequence). The germline V and J ends were trimmed by 1 base and 2 bases, with 12 bases remaining between them. In DNA form, the CDR3 reads TGCAGTGCTAGAGGACTAGTTGGAACCTACGAGCAGTACTTC. Translating gives CSARGLVGTYEQYF.

The V gene is TRBV20-1, the J gene TRBJ2-7; TRBD1 matches 8 bases. V shed 6 bases, J shed 3 bases, and the junction held 7 bases outside the gene matches. The CDR3 spans 13 residues. The germline V gene encodes CDR1 DFQATT and CDR2 SNEGSKA (reference sequence). The CDR3 loop reads CSAEDRGLYEQYF. The CDR3 DNA reads TGCAGTGCCGAAGACAGGGGTCTCTACGAGCAGTACTTC.

This clonotype showed up many times. The chain joins TRBV5-1 to TRBJ2-7; 13 bases align to TRBD2. CDR1 SGHRS and CDR2 YFSETQ come from the germline V gene. This CDR3 is built from 18 residues. With V trimmed by 5 bases and J by 3 bases, 14 bases remained unmatched. This chain's CDR3 is CASRPGLAGKVDVYEQYF. In DNA, the CDR3 is TGCGCCAGCAGACCGGGACTAGCGGGGAAAGTGGATGTCTACGAGCAGTACTTC. Filled out from reference TRBV5-1 and TRBJ2-7, the complete variable domain reads KAGVTQTPRYLIKTRGQQVTLSCSPISGHRSVSWYQQTPGQGLQFLFEYFSETQRNKGNFPGRFSGRQFSNSRSEMNVSTLELGDSALYLCASRPGLAGKVDVYEQYFGPGTRLTVT.

This rearrangement joins TRBV6-1 to TRBJ1-2, with 7 nucleotides matching TRBD1. Trimming at V came to 5 bases and at J to 5 bases, leaving 14 bases not matched to a gene. CDR1 is MNHNS, CDR2 SASEGT, per germline. The CDR3 consists of 16 residues. The CDR3 loop is CASSQTGGGLGYGYTF. CDR3 coding DNA: TGTGCCAGCAGTCAGACCGGAGGGGGCCTGGGGTATGGCTACACCTTC.

This clonotype occurred a few times. This sequence joins TRBV7-9 and TRBJ2-5; no reliable D call. The CDR3 contains 13 residues. V gave up 5 bases and J gave up 2 bases, with 9 bases separating them. The germline CDR1 and CDR2 sequences are SEHNR and FQNEAQ (reference sequence). CDR3 nucleotides: TGTGCCAGCAGCCCCGCCGGACAAGAGACCCAGTACTTC. Translation gives CASSPAGQETQYF.

This clonotype was found a few times. J is TRBJ2-2 and V is TRBV7-2, with D maybe TRBD1 (5 bases). Trimming stripped 5 bases from V and 8 bases from J, with 15 bases between. Germline assignment: CDR1 SGHTA and CDR2 FQGNSA. This CDR3 contains 14 residues. For the CDR3, the DNA is TGTGCCAGCAGCCCCCTCCAGGGTAGAGGGGAGCTGTTTTTT. This codes for CASSPLQGRGELFF.

This clonotype was observed a handful of times. The CDR3 region is CSVLAGGASTDTQYF. The DNA for the CDR3 is TGCAGCGTACTAGCGGGAGGGGCTAGCACAGATACGCAGTATTTT. The V call is TRBV29-1, the J call TRBJ2-3; 13 nucleotides match TRBD2. The V gene end was trimmed by 6 bases and the J gene end by 0 bases; junction bases not matched to a gene: 3. Looked up from germline, CDR1 is SQVTM and CDR2 is ANQGSEA. The CDR3 length is 15 residues.

This clonotype was observed at least ten times. The chain employs TRBV25-1 and TRBJ1-5; 7 bases agree with TRBD1. Trimming removed 1 base from V and 7 bases from J; junction bases left unmatched: 10. CDR3 length: 16 residues. Germline V gene data show CDR1 as MGHDK and CDR2 as SYGVNS. As DNA, the CDR3 is TGTGCCAGCAGTGAATCCCGGGCAGGGGGAAACCAGCCCCAGCATTTT. Its protein product is CASSESRAGGNQPQHF. The full variable domain, with the rest looked up from reference TRBV25-1 and TRBJ1-5, is EADIYQTPRYLVIGTGKKITLECSQTMGHDKMYWYQQDPGMELHLIHYSYGVNSTEKGDLSSESTVSRIRTEHFPLTLESARPSHTSQYLCASSESRAGGNQPQHFGDGTRLSIL.